This T cell receptor (beta chain) comes out of a study of T-cell memory formation after mild COVID-19. Study at large: Largely donor-specific TCR clusters were found. Regarding the study as a whole: Nothing confirmed that second-wave clones peaking on day 37 were specific for SARS-CoV-2.

Comments on this clonotype: Antigen specificity is unknown.

5'RACE with constant-segment primers built TCRalpha and TCRbeta cDNA libraries with UMIs. MiXCR, applied by TCRdb to the 5' RACE reads, yields one record per CDR3 protein. The sample consists of about 290,000 distinct CDR3 sequences, approximately 15% of them appearing once. The J segment lost 12 bases and the V segment lost 6 bases, leaving 5 bases of the junction unmatched. Germline CDR1 DFQATT, CDR2 SNEGSKA (reference sequence). The CDR3 consists of 11 residues. The gene calls are TRBV20-1 and TRBJ2-1; 10 bases fit TRBD2. This receptor was identified in a man aged 18 to 30 who had mild COVID-19 (a few samples of this study predate the infection). Cell type and time point are not known. Sequenced: PBMCs or a T cell subset sorted from them (not recorded which). CDR3 sequence (DNA): TGCAGTGCAAGGGAGCGGGGGGGGCAGTTCTTC. Translation gives CSARERGGQFF.